This TCR beta chain was documented in a study of spatial heterogeneity in lung cancer. TCRdb independently ran MiXCR on the 5' RACE reads; one entry per CDR3 protein. The sample yields about 85,000 distinct CDR3 sequences, approximately 18% seen once. This clonotype was recorded many times. Time point: sample taken at primary tumor resection. The authors sequenced whole RNA from tumor, nontumor lung or frozen PBMC without sorting. This CDR3 region has 14 residues. Germline V gene sequence: CDR1 MRHNA, CDR2 SNTAGT. Trimming shortened V by 4 bases and J by 4 bases, and 10 bases separated the two germline ends.

The clonotype originates from a male donor with early-stage non-small cell lung cancer. This sequence joins TRBV6-4 and TRBJ2-2; a possible D gene is TRBD2 (6 bases). Sample: PBMCs, taken at surgery. DNA of the CDR3: TGTGCCAGCAGTGTGGAGGGTCTCACCGGGGAGCTGTTTTTT. This codes for CASSVEGLTGELFF.